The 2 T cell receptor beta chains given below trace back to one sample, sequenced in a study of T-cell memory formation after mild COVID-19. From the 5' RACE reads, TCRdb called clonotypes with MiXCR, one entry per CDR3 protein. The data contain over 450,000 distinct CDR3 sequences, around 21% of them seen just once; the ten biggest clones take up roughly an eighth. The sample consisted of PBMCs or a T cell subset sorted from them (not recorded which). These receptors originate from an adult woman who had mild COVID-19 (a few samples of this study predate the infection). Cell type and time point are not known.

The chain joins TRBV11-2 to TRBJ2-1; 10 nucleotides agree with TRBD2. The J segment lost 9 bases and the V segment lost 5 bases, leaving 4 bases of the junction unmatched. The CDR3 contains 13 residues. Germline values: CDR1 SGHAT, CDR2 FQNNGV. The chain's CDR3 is CASSPGTSVEQFF. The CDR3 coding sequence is TGTGCCAGCAGCCCCGGGACTAGCGTTGAGCAGTTCTTC. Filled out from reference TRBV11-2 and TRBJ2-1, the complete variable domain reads EAGVAQSPRYKIIEKRQSVAFWCNPISGHATLYWYQQILGQGPKLLIQFQNNGVVDDSQLPKDRFSAERLKGVDSTLKIQPAKLEDSAVYLCASSPGTSVEQFFGPGTRLTVL.

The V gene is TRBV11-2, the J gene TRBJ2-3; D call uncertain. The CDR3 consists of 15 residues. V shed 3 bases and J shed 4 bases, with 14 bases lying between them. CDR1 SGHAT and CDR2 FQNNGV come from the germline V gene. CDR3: CASSFHSPRPDTQYF. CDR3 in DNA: TGTGCCAGCAGCTTCCACAGCCCAAGGCCAGATACGCAGTATTTT.